A selection of T cell receptor beta chains follows, all from one sample in a study of cytomegalovirus exposure and HLA in healthy donors. Assay: immunoSEQ multiplex PCR; the TCRdb copy retains only in-frame clones and omits some. The sample contains around 50,000 clones, around 80% of which appear only once. Sample: PBMCs. Receptors were obtained from a man between 25 and 39 years old in good health and CMV-seropositive. Each CDR3 is given with its conserved first and last residue. Each record gives: V gene, clone size, J gene, D gene, CDR3 protein, CDR3 DNA. A D gene is named only where the DNA matches it firmly. Clone size is shown for a subset of rows, as once, few, many or a class of expanded clone.

>TRBV28|-|TRBJ1-2|TRBD1
CATDGRTGRDYGYTF
TGTGCCACCGACGGGAGGACAGGGCGGGACTATGGCTACACCTTC
>TRBV5-1|-|TRBJ2-7|-
CASSSAGLFYEQYF
TGCGCCAGCAGCTCCGCGGGACTTTTCTACGAGCAGTACTTC
>TRBV9|-|TRBJ2-7|TRBD1
CASSEQGPSYEQYF
TGTGCCAGCAGCGAACAGGGGCCCTCCTACGAGCAGTACTTC
>TRBV5-1|few|TRBJ2-6|-
CASSPGGTGANVLTF
TGCGCCAGCAGTCCAGGGGGGACTGGGGCCAACGTCCTGACTTTC
>TRBV9|-|TRBJ1-3|-
CASSPDGNSGNTIYF
TGTGCCAGCAGCCCCGACGGGAACTCTGGAAACACCATATATTTT
>TRBV7-8|-|TRBJ2-7|-
CASSPRLYEQYF
TGTGCCAGCAGCCCGCGTCTCTACGAGCAGTACTTC
>TRBV13|-|TRBJ2-1|-
CATLNSTYNEQFF
TGTGCCACCCTAAATAGCACCTACAATGAGCAGTTCTTC
>TRBV18|once|TRBJ2-3|TRBD2
CASSITGTSGADTQYF
TGTGCCAGCTCCATTACCGGGACTAGCGGCGCAGATACGCAGTATTTT
>TRBV2|-|TRBJ2-1|TRBD1
CASSRDRHRSDEQFF
TGTGCCAGCAGTCGGGACAGGCACCGTTCGGATGAGCAGTTCTTC
>TRBV5-4|-|TRBJ2-2|TRBD2
CASSSAGTSGNTGELFF
TGTGCCAGCAGCAGCGCCGGGACTAGCGGGAACACCGGGGAGCTGTTTTTT
>TRBV6-1|few|TRBJ1-1|-
CASSEWQKNGKNTEAFF
TGTGCCAGCAGTGAATGGCAGAAGAACGGGAAGAACACTGAAGCTTTCTTT
>TRBV5-4|-|TRBJ2-7|TRBD2
CASSLGLGGNEQYF
TGTGCCAGCAGCCTGGGACTAGGAGGGAACGAGCAGTACTTC